This T cell receptor beta chain was captured in a study of T cells in Graves' hyperthyroidism and ophthalmopathy. This clonotype was counted between two and nine times. In germline, CDR1 is MNHNS, CDR2 SASEGT. With 5 bases removed from V and 6 bases from J, the gap between germline ends came to 12 bases. CDR3 length: 13 residues. RNA transcripts provided the source from which TCR beta CDR3 regions were amplified. When the TCR CDR3 underwent first-round RT-PCR, the HTBI primer set was used. MiXCR, run by TCRdb on the multiplex PCR reads, gives a single entry per CDR3 protein. The sample records about 270,000 distinct CDR3 sequences, roughly 15% being singletons.

V and J are TRBV6-1 and TRBJ2-3; D is unresolved. Sequences were obtained from blood. The sequence was collected from a woman aged 45-65 years with Graves' hyperthyroidism that later progressed to Graves' ophthalmopathy. The CDR3 spells CASSFPGSDTQYF. Written as DNA, the CDR3 is TGTGCCAGCAGTTTCCCAGGATCGGATACGCAGTATTTT.